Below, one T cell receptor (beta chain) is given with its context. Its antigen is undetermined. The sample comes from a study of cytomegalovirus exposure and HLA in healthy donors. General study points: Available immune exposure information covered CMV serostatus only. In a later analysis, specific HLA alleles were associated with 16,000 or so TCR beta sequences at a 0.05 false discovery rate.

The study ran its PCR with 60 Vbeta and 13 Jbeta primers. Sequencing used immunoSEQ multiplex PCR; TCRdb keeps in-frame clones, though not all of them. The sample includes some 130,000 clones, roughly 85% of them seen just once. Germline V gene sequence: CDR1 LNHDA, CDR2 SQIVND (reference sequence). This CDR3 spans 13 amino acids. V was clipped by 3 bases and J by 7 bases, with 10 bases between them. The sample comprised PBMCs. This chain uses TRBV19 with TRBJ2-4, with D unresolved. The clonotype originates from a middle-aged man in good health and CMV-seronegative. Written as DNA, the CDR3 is TGTGCCAGTAGTATTTCAGATTCTAACATTCAGTACTTC. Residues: CASSISDSNIQYF.